This T cell receptor beta chain came from a study of blood T cells in healthy people across ages. With respect to this clonotype: An end of the junction does not agree with germline; a read error may underlie this.

From germline, CDR1 is SGHAT and CDR2 FQNNGV. The CDR3 loop spans 13 amino acids. All donors came from Russia, were Caucasian and healthy, and spanned ages roughly 6 to 95. Through a sample-barcoded 5' primer and a J-beta primer mix, a second PCR was run for roughly 7 to 11 cycles. Via MiXCR, TCRdb re-called the 5' RACE reads, giving one row per CDR3 protein. The table has approximately 830,000 distinct CDR3 sequences, roughly 60% seen once. The source is a man aged 25-40 years in good health. This chain connects TRBV11-2 to TRBJ1-2; maybe TRBD1 (5 bases). Sequenced sample: blood. CDR3 DNA: TGTGCCGGCAGCTTGGACAAGTCCTATGGCTACACCTTC. It is translated as CAGSLDKSYGYTF.